The 26 T cell receptor beta chains in this list originate from one sample, sequenced in a study of T cells after yellow fever vaccination. TCRdb recomputed calls from the 5' RACE reads with MiXCR, one row per CDR3 protein. The sample records 200,000 to 300,000 distinct CDR3 sequences, 10% to 15% being singletons. The sample consisted of CD4+ T cells sorted from PBMCs, taken 45 days after the yellow fever booster vaccination. The receptors were gathered from a man aged 30 to 45 who received the YFV17D yellow fever vaccine.

The V call is TRBV6-6, the J call TRBJ2-1; the D is unclear. V lost 4 bases, J lost 9 bases, and 13 bases lay in between. The CDR3 covers 13 residues. The germline gives CDR1 MNHNY, CDR2 SVGAGI (reference sequence). CDR3 residues: CASSFGQFGEQFF. In nucleotides, the CDR3 is TGTGCCAGCAGTTTTGGTCAATTCGGTGAGCAGTTCTTC.

The table lists this clonotype with a few counts. The chain uses TRBV4-3 and TRBJ2-1; D ambiguous. Germline V CDR1 and CDR2: LGHNA, YSLEER. Deletions cut 4 bases from V and 0 bases from J, with 10 bases between. This CDR3 has 15 amino acids. CDR3 protein: CASSPGESSYNEQFF. CDR3 DNA: TGCGCCAGCAGCCCAGGAGAAAGCTCCTACAATGAGCAGTTCTTC.

This chain joins TRBV25-1 and TRBJ2-7, with a possible D match to TRBD2 (7 bases). Germline V gene data show CDR1 as MGHDK and CDR2 as SYGVNS. The CDR3 contains 14 residues. Trimming took off 3 bases at V and 3 bases at J, with 12 bases between the two ends. CDR3 coding DNA: TGTGCCAGCAGTGACTCGCGGGGGCTCTACGAGCAGTACTTC. Its translation is CASSDSRGLYEQYF.

The chain uses TRBV29-1 and TRBJ2-5; tentative D call: TRBD1 (5 bases). The germline gives CDR1 SQVTM, CDR2 ANQGSEA. The CDR3 covers 12 residues. The V and J ends lost 4 bases and 4 bases respectively, with 10 bases between them. CDR3: CSVGRVLETQYF. The CDR3 region has the DNA TGCAGCGTTGGCAGGGTTCTAGAGACCCAGTACTTC.

This clonotype was observed a handful of times. The chain couples TRBV7-2 to TRBJ2-1, with a possible D match to TRBD1 (5 bases). V shed 5 bases and J shed 7 bases, with 15 bases lying between them. The CDR3 totals 14 residues. From germline, CDR1 is SGHTA and CDR2 FQGNSA. CDR3 residues: CASSPGPAGNEQFF. For the CDR3, the DNA is TGTGCCAGCAGCCCGGGCCCGGCAGGGAATGAGCAGTTCTTC. The whole variable domain, filled in from reference TRBV7-2 and TRBJ2-1, reads GAGVSQSPSNKVTEKGKDVELRCDPISGHTALYWYRQSLGQGLEFLIYFQGNSAPDKSGLPSDRFSAERTGGSVSTLTIQRTQQEDSAVYLCASSPGPAGNEQFFGPGTRLTVL.

This clonotype was recorded a few times. The CDR3 DNA follows: TGTGCCAGCAGTCCTAGCTACACAGATACGCAGTATTTT. Residues: CASSPSYTDTQYF. The genes are TRBV6-1 and TRBJ2-3; D perhaps matches TRBD2 (5 bases). The germline V gene encodes CDR1 MNHNS and CDR2 SASEGT. V lost 5 bases to trimming and J lost 2 bases, with 8 bases between them. The CDR3 spans 13 residues.

This clonotype was detected only a few times. The rearrangement uses TRBV5-7 and TRBJ2-2; 8 bases are shared with TRBD1. TRBV5-7 is noted as an ORF with a role that remains uncertain. The V segment lost 9 bases and the J segment 7 bases; nucleotides outside the gene matches: 20. This CDR3 spans 17 amino acids. The CDR3 loop is CAISPMPRTGRGGELFF. CDR3 sequence (DNA): TGTGCCATCAGTCCCATGCCCCGGACAGGGCGGGGCGGGGAGCTGTTTTTT.

In this sample, this clonotype turned up a few times. This chain links TRBV14 with TRBJ2-7; D is possibly TRBD1 (6 bases). Germline lookup yields CDR1 SGHDN and CDR2 FVKESK. The CDR3 has 16 residues. Trimming removed 1 base at V and 6 bases at J, with 19 bases between. The CDR3 DNA sequence: TGTGCCAGCAGCCAAGCGCCGACGTACAAAGGGGGCGAGCAGTACTTC. Protein sequence: CASSQAPTYKGGEQYF.

Only one count was recorded for this clonotype. The chain links TRBV5-5 to TRBJ2-1; 9 nucleotides match TRBD1. The CDR3 runs 15 residues. CDR1 and CDR2 from the germline V gene are SGHKS and YYEKEE (reference sequence). The V gene end was trimmed by 4 bases and the J gene end by 10 bases; junction bases not matched to a gene: 12. The DNA for the CDR3 is TGTGCCAGCAGCCTTAGCGAGCACAGGGGGCGGGAGCAGTTCTTC. It yields the protein CASSLSEHRGREQFF.

The chain combines TRBV7-2 with TRBJ2-7, with a possible D match to TRBD1 (6 bases). V was clipped by 1 base and J by 3 bases, with 10 bases between them. In germline, CDR1 is SGHTA, CDR2 FQGNSA. The CDR3 sequence is 14 residues long. CDR3 residues: CASSLGGTNYEQYF. CDR3 DNA: TGTGCCAGCAGCTTAGGGGGGACAAACTACGAGCAGTACTTC.

V usage is TRBV5-1 and J usage is TRBJ2-3; TRBD2 matches at 8 bases. CDR1 SGHRS and CDR2 YFSETQ come from the germline V gene. After removal of 7 bases from V and 6 bases from J, the junction contained 13 bases not matched to a gene. The CDR3 is made up of 15 amino acids. Here the CDR3 DNA reads TGCGCCAGCGGTGGAAGCGGGAGTAGATCGGATACGCAGTATTTT. Amino acid sequence: CASGGSGSRSDTQYF. Filled out from reference TRBV5-1 and TRBJ2-3, the complete variable domain reads KAGVTQTPRYLIKTRGQQVTLSCSPISGHRSVSWYQQTPGQGLQFLFEYFSETQRNKGNFPGRFSGRQFSNSRSEMNVSTLELGDSALYLCASGGSGSRSDTQYFGPGTRLTVL.

The chain is built from TRBV7-3 and TRBJ2-1; D call uncertain. The V end was cut by 2 bases, the J end by 9 bases, with 8 bases between. The CDR3 spans 12 residues. Germline CDR1 is SGHTA and CDR2 is FQGTGA. CDR3 in DNA: TGTGCCAGCAGCTTAGACTCGGGTGAGCAGTTCTTC. This translates into CASSLDSGEQFF.

This clonotype was detected only a few times. The chain combines TRBV5-6 with TRBJ2-7; 11 nucleotides agree with TRBD2. The CDR3 is made up of 15 amino acids. J lost 3 bases, V lost 4 bases, and 6 bases had no gene match. Germline CDR1 SGHDT, CDR2 YYEEEE. The CDR3 DNA reads TGTGCCAGCAGCACCACTAGCGGGAGCCTCTACGAGCAGTACTTC. This translates into CASSTTSGSLYEQYF.

V is TRBV20-1 and J is TRBJ2-7; 9 bases agree with TRBD2. With V trimmed by 4 bases and J by 0 bases, 13 bases remained unmatched. Germline V gene data show CDR1 as DFQATT and CDR2 as SNEGSKA (reference sequence). The CDR3 is 17 amino acids. CDR3 bases: TGCAGTGCTACCCGGACTGGAGCGGGGGGAAGCTCCTACGAGCAGTACTTC. Translation gives CSATRTGAGGSSYEQYF.

This clonotype was seen more than once but under ten times. The V call is TRBV6-5, the J call TRBJ2-7; D gene ambiguous. Germline CDR1 reads MNHEY; CDR2 reads SVGAGI. V shed 2 bases and J shed 7 bases, with 15 bases lying between them. This CDR3 contains 14 residues. The DNA for the CDR3 is TGTGCCAGCAGTTACCCCCCGAGGCAGTTAGAGCAGTACTTC. Protein sequence: CASSYPPRQLEQYF.

The CDR3 DNA reads as TGTGCCAGCTCACCGAAGGAGTCAGCTTATAGCAATCAGCCCCAGCATTTT. Translated: CASSPKESAYSNQPQHF. This rearrangement joins TRBV18 to TRBJ1-5; D gene unclear. The CDR3 sequence is 17 residues long. Germline CDR1 and CDR2: KGHSH and LQKENI. Trimming took off 3 bases at V and 0 bases at J, with 15 bases between the two ends. Full variable domain (rest looked up from reference TRBV18 and TRBJ1-5): NAGVMQNPRHLVRRRGQEARLRCSPMKGHSHVYWYRQLPEEGLKFMVYLQKENIIDESGMPKERFSAEFPKEGPSILRIQQVVRGDSAAYFCASSPKESAYSNQPQHFGDGTRLSIL.

The chain is built from TRBV2 and TRBJ2-7; TRBD1 might be the D (5 bases). This CDR3 is built from 12 residues. V was cut by 8 bases and J by 5 bases, with 13 bases left in between. Germline V gives CDR1 SNHLY, CDR2 FYNNEI. The CDR3 bases are TGTGCCAGCGGATACAGGCACAACGAGCAGTACTTC. Translation gives CASGYRHNEQYF.

This clonotype was observed a handful of times. J is TRBJ2-1 and V is TRBV29-1; TRBD2 matches 9 bases. The CDR3 extends over 15 amino acids. The V and J ends lost 4 bases and 8 bases, in that order; junction bases with no gene match: 12. Per germline, CDR1 SQVTM and CDR2 ANQGSEA. CDR3 DNA sequence: TGCAGCGTTGGTGCAAGCGGGAGGCCCCTGGATGAGCAGTTCTTC. Encoded protein: CSVGASGRPLDEQFF.

This clonotype appeared a few times. The chain couples TRBV7-2 to TRBJ2-7, with 9 bases fitting TRBD2. This CDR3 contains 16 residues. J gave up 3 bases and V 4 bases, and 10 bases lay outside the gene matches. CDR1 is SGHTA and CDR2 is FQGNSA in the germline V gene. CDR3 in amino acids: CASSSYSGSAFYEQYF. In nucleotides, the CDR3 is TGTGCCAGCAGCTCCTATAGCGGGAGTGCGTTCTACGAGCAGTACTTC.

This chain links TRBV3-1 with TRBJ1-1, with D tentatively TRBD1 (6 bases). The germline V gene has CDR1 LGHDT and CDR2 YNNKEL (reference sequence). The CDR3 loop spans 17 amino acids. The V end was cut by 6 bases, the J end by 5 bases, with 25 bases between. CDR3 residues: CASSPWGAPEGRTEAFF. The DNA of the CDR3 is TGTGCCAGCAGTCCCTGGGGGGCGCCGGAGGGTAGGACTGAAGCTTTCTTT.

This clonotype was seen only a few times. This CDR3 reads CASSQDRTSSDTQYF. DNA for the CDR3: TGTGCCAGCAGCCAAGATCGGACTAGTTCAGATACGCAGTATTTT. This chain links TRBV4-2 with TRBJ2-3, with TRBD2 identical over 7 bases. Trimming removed 0 bases from V and 4 bases from J; junction bases left unmatched: 4. CDR1 is LGHNA and CDR2 is YNFKEQ in the germline V gene. The CDR3 spans 15 residues.

The chain joins TRBV4-3 to TRBJ2-7; D gene unclear. Trimming removed 0 bases from V and 2 bases from J, with 11 bases in between. The CDR3 runs to 15 residues. Germline V lookup: CDR1 LGHNA, CDR2 YSLEER. This CDR3 reads CASSQDWLRPYEQYF. The CDR3 DNA reads as TGCGCCAGCAGCCAAGATTGGCTACGCCCCTACGAGCAGTACTTC.

The chain employs TRBV11-2 and TRBJ2-6; D is undetermined. V was cut by 1 base and J by 10 bases, with 14 bases left in between. The germline gives CDR1 SGHAT, CDR2 FQNNGV. The CDR3 loop spans 15 amino acids. CDR3 sequence: CASSLVLGGDNVLTF. CDR3 DNA: TGTGCCAGCAGCTTAGTTTTAGGCGGAGATAACGTCCTGACTTTC.

J is TRBJ2-5 and V is TRBV29-1; D uncertain. The CDR3 length is 14 residues. Trimming pared 5 bases from V and 4 bases from J, leaving 17 bases between. The germline CDR1 and CDR2 sequences are SQVTM and ANQGSEA. For the CDR3, the DNA is TGCAGCGTTTTTGGTAGTCGGAAGTCAGAGACCCAGTACTTC. Its protein product is CSVFGSRKSETQYF.

The V call is TRBV5-4, the J call TRBJ2-5, with D possibly being TRBD1 (6 bases). Trimming stripped 4 bases from V and 1 base from J, with 11 bases between. This CDR3 has 14 residues. In germline, CDR1 is SGHNT, CDR2 YYREEE (reference sequence). CDR3 coding DNA: TGTGCCAGCAGCCCGGGACAAGCCCAAGAGACCCAGTACTTC. Amino acid sequence: CASSPGQAQETQYF.

The genes are TRBV20-1 and TRBJ2-3; D ambiguous. CDR1 DFQATT and CDR2 SNEGSKA come from the germline V gene (reference sequence). V shed 6 bases and J shed 6 bases, with 25 bases lying between them. CDR3 size: 16 residues. CDR3 bases: TGCAGTGCCCTAAGCTCTGGGCACCGAGATTTGGATACGCAGTATTTT. It is translated as CSALSSGHRDLDTQYF.